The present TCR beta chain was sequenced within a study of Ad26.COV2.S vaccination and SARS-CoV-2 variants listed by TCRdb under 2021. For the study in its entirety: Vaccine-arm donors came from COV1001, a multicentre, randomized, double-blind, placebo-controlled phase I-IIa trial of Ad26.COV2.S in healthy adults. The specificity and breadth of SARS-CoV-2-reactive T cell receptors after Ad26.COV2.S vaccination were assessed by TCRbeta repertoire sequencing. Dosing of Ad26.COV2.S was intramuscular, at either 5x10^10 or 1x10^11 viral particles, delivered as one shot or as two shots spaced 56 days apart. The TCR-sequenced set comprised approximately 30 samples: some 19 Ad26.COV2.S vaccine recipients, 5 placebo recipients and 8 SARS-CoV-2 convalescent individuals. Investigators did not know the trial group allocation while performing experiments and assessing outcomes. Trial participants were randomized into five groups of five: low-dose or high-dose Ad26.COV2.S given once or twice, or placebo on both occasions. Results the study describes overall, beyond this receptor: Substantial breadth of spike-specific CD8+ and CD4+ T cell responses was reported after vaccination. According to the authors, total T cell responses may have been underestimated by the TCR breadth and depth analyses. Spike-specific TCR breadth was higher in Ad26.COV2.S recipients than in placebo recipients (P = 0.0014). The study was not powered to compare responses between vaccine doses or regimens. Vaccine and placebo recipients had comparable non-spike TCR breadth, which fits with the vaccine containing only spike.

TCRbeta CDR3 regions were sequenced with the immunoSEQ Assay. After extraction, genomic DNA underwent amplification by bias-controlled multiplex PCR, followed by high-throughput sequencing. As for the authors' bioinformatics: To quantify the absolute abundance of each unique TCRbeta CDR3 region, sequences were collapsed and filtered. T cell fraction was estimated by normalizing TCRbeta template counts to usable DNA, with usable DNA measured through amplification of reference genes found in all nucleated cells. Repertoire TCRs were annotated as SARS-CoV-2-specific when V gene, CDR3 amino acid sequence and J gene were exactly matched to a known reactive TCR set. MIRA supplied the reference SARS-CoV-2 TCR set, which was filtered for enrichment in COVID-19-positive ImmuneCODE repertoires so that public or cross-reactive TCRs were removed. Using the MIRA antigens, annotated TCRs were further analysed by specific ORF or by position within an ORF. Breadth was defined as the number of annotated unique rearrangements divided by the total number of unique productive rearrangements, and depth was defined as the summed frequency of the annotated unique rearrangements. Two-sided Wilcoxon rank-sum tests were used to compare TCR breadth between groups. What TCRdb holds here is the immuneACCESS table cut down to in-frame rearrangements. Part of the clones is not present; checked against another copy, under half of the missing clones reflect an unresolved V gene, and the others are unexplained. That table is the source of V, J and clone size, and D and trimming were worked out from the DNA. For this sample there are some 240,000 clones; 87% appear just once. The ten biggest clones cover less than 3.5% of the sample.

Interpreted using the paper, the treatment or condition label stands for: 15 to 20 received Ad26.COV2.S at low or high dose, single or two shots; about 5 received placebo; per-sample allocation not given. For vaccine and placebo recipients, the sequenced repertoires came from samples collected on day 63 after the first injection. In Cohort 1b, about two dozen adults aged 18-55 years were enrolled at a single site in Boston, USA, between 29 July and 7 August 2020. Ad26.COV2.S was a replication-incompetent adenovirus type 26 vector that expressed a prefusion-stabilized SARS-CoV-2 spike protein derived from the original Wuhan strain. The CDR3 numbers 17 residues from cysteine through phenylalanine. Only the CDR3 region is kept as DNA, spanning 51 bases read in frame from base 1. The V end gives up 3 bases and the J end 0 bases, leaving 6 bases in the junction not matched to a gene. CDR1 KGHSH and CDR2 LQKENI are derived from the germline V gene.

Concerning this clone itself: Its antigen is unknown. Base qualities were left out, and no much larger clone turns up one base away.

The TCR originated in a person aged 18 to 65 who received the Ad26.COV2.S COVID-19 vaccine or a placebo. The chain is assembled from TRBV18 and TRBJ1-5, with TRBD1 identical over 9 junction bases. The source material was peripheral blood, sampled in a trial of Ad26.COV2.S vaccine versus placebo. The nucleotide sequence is TGTGCCAGCTCACCGGACAGGGGCGTTAGTAGCAATCAGCCCCAGCATTTT. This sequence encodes CASSPDRGVSSNQPQHF.